These T cell receptor beta chains were read from a single sample in a study of PD-1 blockade in classical Hodgkin lymphoma. TCRdb's table, derived via immunoSEQ multiplex PCR, lists solely in-frame clones and lacks some. The repertoire holds about 4,200 clones, with 81% as singletons. The sample taken for sequencing was CD8+ T cells from blood. These receptors all come from a human donor with classical Hodgkin lymphoma. Each CDR3 is given with its conserved first and last residue. D genes are given only for firm matches. Not all rows give a size; the values are once, few, many and, for expanded clones, a class.

j_call,d_call,clone_size,v_call,cdr3_aa,cdr3_nt
TRBJ2-7,TRBD2,-,TRBV7-9,CASSQLAGGYEQYF,TGTGCCAGCAGCCAACTAGCGGGAGGGTACGAGCAGTACTTC
TRBJ1-2,-,-,TRBV27,CASSLGPGGIYGYTF,TGTGCCAGCAGTTTGGGTCCTGGAGGAATATATGGCTACACCTTC
TRBJ1-1,-,-,TRBV28,CASRLGGNTEAFF,TGTGCCAGCAGATTAGGGGGGAACACTGAAGCTTTCTTT
TRBJ1-5,-,few,TRBV6-6,CASSYVQGYSNQPQHF,TGTGCCAGCAGTTACGTCCAGGGTTATAGCAATCAGCCCCAGCATTTT
TRBJ2-2,TRBD2,-,TRBV2,CASSGLAGNTGELFF,TGTGCCAGCAGCGGACTAGCGGGAAACACCGGGGAGCTGTTTTTT
TRBJ2-3,-,-,TRBV15,CAARNSRADTQYF,TGTGCCGCACGTAATTCTCGTGCAGATACGCAGTATTTT
TRBJ2-1,TRBD2,-,TRBV5-3,CARSTGTSGIDEQFF,TGTGCCAGAAGCACCGGGACTAGCGGGATCGATGAGCAGTTCTTC
TRBJ2-7,-,few,TRBV15,CATSRDGLVLF,TGTGCCACCAGCAGAGATGGGCTAGTTCTCTTC
TRBJ2-7,TRBD2,few,TRBV5-6,CASSLVSSGTYEQYF,TGTGCCAGCAGCTTGGTTTCTAGCGGGACCTACGAGCAGTACTTC
TRBJ2-1,TRBD2,-,TRBV7-2,CASSRTSGRFNEQFF,TGTGCCAGCAGTAGGACTAGCGGGAGATTTAATGAGCAGTTCTTC
TRBJ1-1,TRBD1,-,TRBV6-1,CASSRGLDEAFF,TGTGCCAGCAGCAGGGGGCTTGATGAAGCTTTCTTT
TRBJ1-5,TRBD1,-,TRBV10-3,CAISESGQGADQPQHF,TGTGCCATCAGTGAATCGGGACAGGGGGCCGATCAGCCCCAGCATTTT
TRBJ2-3,-,-,TRBV5-3,CASSPGAGGADTQYF,TGTGCCAGCAGCCCGGGAGCGGGTGGGGCAGATACGCAGTATTTT
TRBJ2-3,TRBD2,-,TRBV28,CASRFGGSTDTQYF,TGTGCCAGCCGCTTCGGGGGGAGCACAGATACGCAGTATTTT
TRBJ2-7,-,-,TRBV9,CASSVAGSYEQYF,TGTGCCAGCAGCGTCGCAGGGTCCTACGAGCAGTACTTC
TRBJ2-7,-,once,TRBV13,CASSTSNYEQYF,TGTGCCAGCAGCACCTCTAACTACGAGCAGTACTTC
TRBJ2-7,-,-,TRBV28,CASSLVLPNEQYF,TGTGCCAGCAGTTTGGTCTTACCTAACGAGCAGTACTTC
TRBJ1-2,TRBD1,few,TRBV6-5,CASKIGQGAYGYTF,TGTGCCAGCAAAATCGGGCAGGGGGCCTATGGCTACACCTTC
TRBJ2-5,TRBD1,-,TRBV4-1,CASSQVLGTGGQETQYF,TGCGCCAGCAGCCAAGTCCTCGGGACAGGTGGCCAAGAGACCCAGTACTTC
TRBJ1-5,-,-,TRBV10-3,CAISEAGGGSNQPQHF,TGTGCCATCAGTGAGGCTGGGGGCGGGAGCAATCAGCCCCAGCATTTT
TRBJ1-1,-,-,TRBV19,CASSMQNTEAFF,TGTGCCAGTAGTATGCAGAACACTGAAGCTTTCTTT
TRBJ1-1,TRBD1,-,TRBV6-5,CASKQGAHTEAFF,TGTGCCAGCAAACAGGGGGCCCACACTGAAGCTTTCTTT
TRBJ1-5,-,-,TRBV2,CASRGSGSRQPQHF,TGTGCCAGCAGGGGGTCAGGGAGCAGGCAGCCCCAGCATTTT
TRBJ2-4,-,-,TRBV7-2,CASSRTIWAKNIQYF,TGTGCCAGCAGCCGGACGATATGGGCCAAAAACATTCAGTACTTC
TRBJ2-1,-,-,TRBV4-1,CASSQVPSNEQFF,TGCGCCAGCAGCCAAGTCCCTAGCAATGAGCAGTTCTTC
TRBJ1-1,-,-,TRBV7-3,CASSPKRGEEAFF,TGTGCCAGCAGCCCGAAAAGGGGGGAGGAAGCTTTCTTT
TRBJ2-7,-,-,TRBV4-2,CASSQDFSAAYEQYF,TGTGCCAGCAGCCAAGATTTTAGCGCCGCCTACGAGCAGTACTTC
TRBJ2-2,-,-,TRBV18,CASSPRDDGTGELFF,TGTGCCAGCTCACCGAGGGACGATGGCACCGGGGAGCTGTTTTTT